This T cell receptor (beta chain) was retrieved from a study of human T cells and chemical hapten exposure (dated by TCRdb to the early 2020s). About the full investigation: For sensitization, 2% DPC in acetone was applied to a roughly 2 cm by roughly 2 cm area of upper inner arm skin. Weekly therapeutic DPC doses were additionally applied to the scalp of patients throughout the approximately 23-week study period. Patch testing on the upper back used Finn chambers containing 0.01% DPC, with scoring done after 6 days according to International Contact Dermatitis Research Group standards. The mostly female patient cohort included alopecia areata with under or over 50% scalp involvement, alopecia totalis and alopecia universalis. Libraries were combined into a pool for sequencing, and differences in TCR yield between samples came mainly from small differences in library volumes within the pool. In alopecia patients, the study followed how the peripheral blood TCR repertoire changed in vivo over primary and secondary sensitization to diphenylcyclopropenone (DPC), a hapten. Blood samples were taken from patients before sensitization (week 0) and then at 2, 6 and about 24 weeks after DPC sensitization. About 28 alopecia patients gave blood for TCR sequencing at one to four time points (pre-sensitization, 2, 6 and 24 weeks). Overall study outcomes, separate from this receptor: A positive correlation was found between the number of PT1 expanded TCRs and patch test score, with significance reached at thresholds 8, 16 and 32 but not 4. All patients had alopecia, a presumed autoimmune disease, so their immune response might differ from that of healthy individuals. Repeated subsampling changed both the strength of the expansion versus patch-test correlation and the threshold at which that correlation became significant. Expanded TCRs formed significantly more large CDR3 similarity clusters than pre-sensitization or healthy control sets, consistent with antigen-driven responses. No change with DPC sensitization was found in the number of TCRs above 1 in 1000 frequency, and no evidence of global repertoire structure alterations was found.

The sample's time point label, decoded: patch test 1, 2 weeks after DPC sensitization. What the treatment or condition label conveys for this sample: therapeutic diphenylcyclopropenone sensitization with weekly scalp DPC. Blood at each patch-test visit was drawn before the patch test was applied. Patients were eligible if aged 18 to 70, diagnosed with alopecia and judged suitable for DPC therapy, and pregnant patients were excluded. Total RNA was extracted from unfractionated whole blood that had been collected in Tempus Blood RNA tubes. V and J are truncated by 0 bases and 1 base respectively, leaving an intervening sequence of 7 bases. Its CDR3 holds 14 amino acids, cysteine through phenylalanine. Only CDR3 DNA remains: 42 bases, in frame from the first base. The germline V gene yields SGDLS for CDR1 and YYNGEE for CDR2. On this clonotype: Its antigen is currently not known. Base qualities are not at hand, and no much larger clone is one base apart.

Library preparation employed RACE. Sequencing used a NextSeq 500. During library preparation, unique molecular identifiers were attached to individual cDNA molecules so that TCRs could be counted in a quantitative, reproducible way. From each blood RNA sample, both TCR alpha and TCR beta chains were sequenced. Per the original workflow: Samples had a median of 95,638 TCRs, with a range from roughly 20,000 to 690,600. The Decombinator software suite was used to annotate V, J and CDR3 in the TCR reads. To make PS versus PT1 abundance plots, every sample was subsampled to the same number of TCRs (28,000). TCRs were defined as expanded if absent before sensitization and observed at least eight times at the 2-week time point. Clones were called with MiXCR by TCRdb after fastp trimmed the public reads at Q25, and only in-frame beta chains were retained. Each CDR3 protein appears once, grouped with its most common genes and DNA. For this entry, the V and J calls and clone size follow TCRdb and not the study's own pipeline. The sample contains 100,000 or so distinct CDR3 sequences, approximately 10% of them found a single time. Jointly, the top ten make up around 3.6% of the sample.

Material: whole blood, obtained in connection with sensitization to the hapten diphenylcyclopropenone (DPC). This TCR came from a woman aged 40-49 years with alopecia areata. Some clones in this sample may be carry-over from other donors' samples. The sequence joins TRBV9 to TRBJ2-5, with the D gene call left open. CDR3 region: CASSVDPGQETQYF. The bases are TGTGCCAGCAGCGTAGATCCAGGCCAAGAGACCCAGTACTTC.